A selection of T cell receptor beta chains follows, all from one sample in a study of blood T cell repertoires in COVID-19. Only in-frame clones appear in the TCRdb table, and some are missing; sequencing was by immunoSEQ multiplex PCR. The repertoire has approximately 260,000 clones, 75% to 90% of them found once; the top ten carry roughly 2.3%. Sequencing was carried out using peripheral blood. These receptor sequences come from a middle-aged man with acute or convalescent COVID-19. CDR3s include the opening cysteine and the closing phenylalanine or tryptophan. Each record gives: J gene, V gene, D gene, clone size, CDR3 DNA, CDR3 protein. D genes are given only for firm matches. Clone size is shown for a subset of rows, as once, few, many or a class of expanded clone.

j_call: TRBJ1-4; v_call: TRBV5-1; d_call: TRBD1; clone_size: NA; cdr3_nt: TGCGCCAGCAGCGTGGAATGGGTGGGACAGGGTAATGAAAAACTGTTTTTT; cdr3_aa: CASSVEWVGQGNEKLFF
j_call: TRBJ1-2; v_call: TRBV10-3; d_call: TRBD1; clone_size: NA; cdr3_nt: TGTGCCATCAGCCTCACCCCTCAGACAGGGGGTGACGGCTACACCTTC; cdr3_aa: CAISLTPQTGGDGYTF
j_call: TRBJ2-3; v_call: TRBV5-1; d_call: TRBD2; clone_size: NA; cdr3_nt: TGCGCCAGCAGCCGCACCCTAGCGGGAGCTAGCACAGATACGCAGTATTTT; cdr3_aa: CASSRTLAGASTDTQYF
j_call: TRBJ1-1; v_call: TRBV4-1; d_call: NA; clone_size: NA; cdr3_nt: TGCGCCAGCACCCAAATGGGACTCTCTGGGGTGGGGACTGAAGCTTTCTTT; cdr3_aa: CASTQMGLSGVGTEAFF
j_call: TRBJ1-2; v_call: TRBV7-9; d_call: NA; clone_size: NA; cdr3_nt: TGTGCCAGCAGCTTAGGGGCGGGATCGGACTACACCTTC; cdr3_aa: CASSLGAGSDYTF
j_call: TRBJ2-2; v_call: TRBV29-1; d_call: NA; clone_size: NA; cdr3_nt: TGCAGCGTACCTTTGGACAAGCAGAACACCGGGGAGCTGTTTTTT; cdr3_aa: CSVPLDKQNTGELFF
j_call: TRBJ1-3; v_call: TRBV18; d_call: NA; clone_size: NA; cdr3_nt: TGTGCCAGCTCACCACTAGACGACATAACTGGAAACACCATATATTTT; cdr3_aa: CASSPLDDITGNTIYF
j_call: TRBJ2-3; v_call: TRBV5-5; d_call: TRBD2; clone_size: once; cdr3_nt: TGTGCCAGCAGCTCCCTAGCGGGGGCCTGGGATACGCAGTATTTT; cdr3_aa: CASSSLAGAWDTQYF
j_call: TRBJ1-1; v_call: TRBV4-1; d_call: TRBD1; clone_size: few; cdr3_nt: TGCGCCAGCAGCTACGGACAGGGAGTGATCACTGAAGCTTTCTTT; cdr3_aa: CASSYGQGVITEAFF
j_call: TRBJ2-7; v_call: TRBV7-9; d_call: NA; clone_size: NA; cdr3_nt: TGTGCCAGCAGGGACAGAGCCTACGAGCAGTACTTC; cdr3_aa: CASRDRAYEQYF
j_call: TRBJ2-3; v_call: TRBV9; d_call: TRBD2; clone_size: few; cdr3_nt: TGTGCCAGCAGCGCGTCGGGGCTAGCGGGGGAATCTAGCACAGATACGCAGTATTTT; cdr3_aa: CASSASGLAGESSTDTQYF
j_call: TRBJ2-7; v_call: TRBV10-1; d_call: NA; clone_size: NA; cdr3_nt: TGCGCCAGCAGTGAGTCCTTAGCGTCCTACGAGCAGTACTTC; cdr3_aa: CASSESLASYEQYF
j_call: TRBJ1-6; v_call: TRBV3-1/TRBV3-2; d_call: NA; clone_size: NA; cdr3_nt: TGTGCCAGCAGCCAAGCGGAGGTGAATTCACCCCTCCACTTT; cdr3_aa: CASSQAEVNSPLHF
j_call: TRBJ2-5; v_call: TRBV12-3/TRBV12-4; d_call: NA; clone_size: NA; cdr3_nt: TGTGCCAGCAGTTTCCTAGGCCAAGAGACCCAGTACTTC; cdr3_aa: CASSFLGQETQYF
j_call: TRBJ2-7; v_call: TRBV9; d_call: TRBD1; clone_size: NA; cdr3_nt: TGTGCCAGCAGCCTCGGACAGGGGAACTACGAGCAGTACTTC; cdr3_aa: CASSLGQGNYEQYF
j_call: TRBJ2-2; v_call: TRBV19; d_call: TRBD2; clone_size: NA; cdr3_nt: TGTGCCAGTAGTAGAGCGGGGGGAAACGGGGAGCTGTTTTTT; cdr3_aa: CASSRAGGNGELFF
j_call: TRBJ1-2; v_call: TRBV2; d_call: NA; clone_size: once; cdr3_nt: TGTGCCAGCAGTGAGCGGTATGGCTACACCTTC; cdr3_aa: CASSERYGYTF
j_call: TRBJ1-1; v_call: TRBV5-8; d_call: TRBD1; clone_size: NA; cdr3_nt: TGTGCCAGCAGCCCACGGGACAGGGGGTGGGAGGGCACTGAAGCTTTCTTT; cdr3_aa: CASSPRDRGWEGTEAFF
j_call: TRBJ1-2; v_call: TRBV4-1; d_call: NA; clone_size: NA; cdr3_nt: TGCGCCAGCAGCCCCCACCAGGACAGCGCTAACTATGGCTACACCTTC; cdr3_aa: CASSPHQDSANYGYTF
j_call: TRBJ2-7; v_call: TRBV20-1; d_call: NA; clone_size: NA; cdr3_nt: TGCAGTGCTAGCTCAGGTCACGAGCAGTACTTC; cdr3_aa: CSASSGHEQYF
j_call: TRBJ1-1; v_call: TRBV5-1; d_call: TRBD1; clone_size: NA; cdr3_nt: TGCGCCAGCAGCTTGTCGGGACAGGGTGAATCTGAAGCTTTCTTT; cdr3_aa: CASSLSGQGESEAFF
j_call: TRBJ1-5; v_call: TRBV10-1; d_call: NA; clone_size: once; cdr3_nt: TGCGCCAGCAGTGAAAGCGTCGGCGAGGCCCAGCATTTT; cdr3_aa: CASSESVGEAQHF
j_call: TRBJ1-2; v_call: TRBV5-1; d_call: NA; clone_size: NA; cdr3_nt: TGCGCCAGCAGCACGGGGACAATGGAAAGTGGTGGCTACACCTTC; cdr3_aa: CASSTGTMESGGYTF
j_call: TRBJ1-2; v_call: TRBV27; d_call: NA; clone_size: NA; cdr3_nt: TGTGCCAGCAGTTCTAACAGGGTTGGCTACACCTTC; cdr3_aa: CASSSNRVGYTF
j_call: TRBJ1-5; v_call: TRBV6-6; d_call: NA; clone_size: once; cdr3_nt: TGTGCCAGCAGTTACTCAGTCAGGGTGGGGCAGCCCCAGCATTTT; cdr3_aa: CASSYSVRVGQPQHF
j_call: TRBJ1-2; v_call: TRBV12-3/TRBV12-4; d_call: NA; clone_size: NA; cdr3_nt: TGTGCCAGCAGTGCCGGGTTTCTCTATGGCTACACCTTC; cdr3_aa: CASSAGFLYGYTF
j_call: TRBJ2-7; v_call: TRBV5-5; d_call: NA; clone_size: NA; cdr3_nt: TGTGCCAGCAGCTTGGATGGGGCAGGGGCGTCCTACGAGCAGTACTTC; cdr3_aa: CASSLDGAGASYEQYF
j_call: TRBJ2-5; v_call: TRBV7-2; d_call: TRBD2; clone_size: once; cdr3_nt: TGTGCCAGCAGCTTAGTAGCGGGGGGACTCCAAGAGACCCAGTACTTC; cdr3_aa: CASSLVAGGLQETQYF
j_call: TRBJ1-3; v_call: TRBV5-6; d_call: NA; clone_size: NA; cdr3_nt: TGTGCCAGCAGCCCAGACAGGTTCCTCGGAAACACCATATATTTT; cdr3_aa: CASSPDRFLGNTIYF
j_call: TRBJ1-3; v_call: TRBV2; d_call: NA; clone_size: NA; cdr3_nt: TGTGCCAGCAGTGTAGACAGACCATCCTCTGGAAACACCATATATTTT; cdr3_aa: CASSVDRPSSGNTIYF
j_call: TRBJ2-5; v_call: TRBV7-2; d_call: TRBD2; clone_size: NA; cdr3_nt: TGTGCCAGCAGCTTAGGGTGGCTAGCGGGGGGGCTGATGGAGACCCAGTACTTC; cdr3_aa: CASSLGWLAGGLMETQYF
j_call: TRBJ2-7; v_call: TRBV9; d_call: NA; clone_size: NA; cdr3_nt: TGTGCCAGCAGCGTAGCCCCAACAGGAGAAGGCTACGAGCAGTACTTC; cdr3_aa: CASSVAPTGEGYEQYF
j_call: TRBJ2-3; v_call: TRBV11-2; d_call: NA; clone_size: once; cdr3_nt: TGTGCCAGCAGCTTAGTTGGCATAAGCACAGATACGCAGTATTTT; cdr3_aa: CASSLVGISTDTQYF
j_call: TRBJ2-7; v_call: TRBV5-5; d_call: NA; clone_size: NA; cdr3_nt: TGTGCCAGCAGCCCCTTGGGGGACACCTCCTACGAGCAGTACTTC; cdr3_aa: CASSPLGDTSYEQYF
j_call: TRBJ2-7; v_call: TRBV9; d_call: TRBD2; clone_size: NA; cdr3_nt: TGTGCCAGCAGCCCTAGACTAGCGGGGGTGGGAGAGCAGTACTTC; cdr3_aa: CASSPRLAGVGEQYF
j_call: TRBJ2-1; v_call: TRBV7-6; d_call: NA; clone_size: NA; cdr3_nt: TGTGCCAGCAGCTTATTGGGTGGGCGAAGGTCCTACAATGAGCAGTTCTTC; cdr3_aa: CASSLLGGRRSYNEQFF
j_call: TRBJ2-2; v_call: TRBV4-2; d_call: TRBD1; clone_size: NA; cdr3_nt: TGTGCCAGCAGCCACGGGGACAGGGCAACTGCCGGGGAGCTGTTTTTT; cdr3_aa: CASSHGDRATAGELFF
j_call: TRBJ1-1; v_call: TRBV7-8; d_call: TRBD1; clone_size: NA; cdr3_nt: TGTGCCAGCAGCCAAGGGACAGGGGCCCCGTTGACTGAAGCTTTCTTT; cdr3_aa: CASSQGTGAPLTEAFF
j_call: TRBJ1-1; v_call: TRBV3-1/TRBV3-2; d_call: NA; clone_size: NA; cdr3_nt: TGTGCCAGCAGCGCAAGACAAGAAGACACTGAAGCTTTCTTT; cdr3_aa: CASSARQEDTEAFF
j_call: TRBJ2-7; v_call: TRBV5-4; d_call: TRBD2; clone_size: NA; cdr3_nt: TGTGCCAGCAGCTCCTTAGCGGGGGCCCCGGGGGAGCAGTACTTC; cdr3_aa: CASSSLAGAPGEQYF
j_call: TRBJ1-5; v_call: TRBV19; d_call: NA; clone_size: few; cdr3_nt: TGTGCCAGTATTCCCCGACAGGACGGCAATCAGCCCCAGCATTTT; cdr3_aa: CASIPRQDGNQPQHF
j_call: TRBJ2-2; v_call: TRBV4-1; d_call: TRBD1; clone_size: NA; cdr3_nt: TGCGCCAGCAGCGTCACAGGGGTCACCGGGGAGCTGTTTTTT; cdr3_aa: CASSVTGVTGELFF
j_call: TRBJ2-3; v_call: TRBV10-2; d_call: NA; clone_size: NA; cdr3_nt: TGCGCCAGCGGAAGCTGGGGCGCAGATACGCAGTATTTT; cdr3_aa: CASGSWGADTQYF
j_call: TRBJ2-2; v_call: TRBV6-5; d_call: NA; clone_size: NA; cdr3_nt: TGTGCCAGCAGCTCAGACAGGCGGGACACCGGGGAGCTGTTTTTT; cdr3_aa: CASSSDRRDTGELFF
j_call: TRBJ1-2; v_call: TRBV7-6; d_call: TRBD1; clone_size: NA; cdr3_nt: TGTGCCAGCAGCTTATCTAAGTGGGACAGGGGCGCGGGGTGGGATGGCTACACCTTC; cdr3_aa: CASSLSKWDRGAGWDGYTF
j_call: TRBJ1-2; v_call: TRBV5-1; d_call: NA; clone_size: once; cdr3_nt: TGCGCCAGCAGCGTACAGGGAAGGGACGGCTACACCTTC; cdr3_aa: CASSVQGRDGYTF
j_call: TRBJ1-6; v_call: TRBV7-3; d_call: NA; clone_size: once; cdr3_nt: TGTGCCAGCAGCCTCTGGGGAGGGGAAAATTCACCCCTCCACTTT; cdr3_aa: CASSLWGGENSPLHF
j_call: TRBJ2-7; v_call: TRBV7-9; d_call: NA; clone_size: NA; cdr3_nt: TGTGCCAGCAGCTTCCGGGAGTCCTACGAGCAGTACTTC; cdr3_aa: CASSFRESYEQYF
j_call: TRBJ1-1; v_call: TRBV29-1; d_call: NA; clone_size: NA; cdr3_nt: TGCAGCGTTTCCAGAAACACTGAAGCTTTCTTT; cdr3_aa: CSVSRNTEAFF
j_call: TRBJ1-3; v_call: TRBV5-1; d_call: NA; clone_size: NA; cdr3_nt: TGCGCCAGCAGCTTGTCCCCCACTGGAAACACCATATATTTT; cdr3_aa: CASSLSPTGNTIYF
j_call: TRBJ1-5; v_call: TRBV2; d_call: NA; clone_size: NA; cdr3_nt: TGTGCCAGCAGTGAAGATCTATTTTGGTCCAGGGATGATCAGCCCCAGCATTTT; cdr3_aa: CASSEDLFWSRDDQPQHF